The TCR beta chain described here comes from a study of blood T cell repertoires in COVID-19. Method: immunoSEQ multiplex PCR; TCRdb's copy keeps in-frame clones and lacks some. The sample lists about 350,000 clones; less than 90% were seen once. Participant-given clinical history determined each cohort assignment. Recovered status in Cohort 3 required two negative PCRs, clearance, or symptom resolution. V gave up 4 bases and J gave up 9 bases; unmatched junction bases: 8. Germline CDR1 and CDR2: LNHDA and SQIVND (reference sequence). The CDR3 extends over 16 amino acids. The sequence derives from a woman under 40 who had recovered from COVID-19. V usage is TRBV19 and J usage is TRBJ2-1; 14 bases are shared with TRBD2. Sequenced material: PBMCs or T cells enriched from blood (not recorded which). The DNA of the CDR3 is TGTGCCAGTAGTACCCCGGGACTAGCGGGGGTTGGTGAGCAGTTCTTC. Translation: CASSTPGLAGVGEQFF.